This T cell receptor (beta chain) was profiled in a study of blood T cell repertoires in COVID-19. Across the study: Samples taken during acute and convalescent COVID-19 were collected in the United States, Italy and Spain.

Generated by immunoSEQ multiplex PCR, the TCRdb table keeps only in-frame clones and is missing some. The sample records fewer than 70,000 clones, approximately 80% being singletons. This CDR3 is built from 15 residues. V shed 4 bases and J shed 2 bases, with 16 bases lying between them. Germline CDR1 is SGHRS and CDR2 is YFSETQ. Sequences were obtained from peripheral blood. This TCR came from a woman aged 55-69 years with acute or convalescent COVID-19. J is TRBJ2-7 and V is TRBV5-1; a possible D gene is TRBD1 (6 bases). In DNA form, the CDR3 reads TGCGCCAGCAGCCCTTTACAGGGACCAGCCTACGAGCAGTACTTC. This translates into CASSPLQGPAYEQYF. Combining the CDR3 with reference TRBV5-1 and TRBJ2-7 gives the whole variable domain KAGVTQTPRYLIKTRGQQVTLSCSPISGHRSVSWYQQTPGQGLQFLFEYFSETQRNKGNFPGRFSGRQFSNSRSEMNVSTLELGDSALYLCASSPLQGPAYEQYFGPGTRLTVT.